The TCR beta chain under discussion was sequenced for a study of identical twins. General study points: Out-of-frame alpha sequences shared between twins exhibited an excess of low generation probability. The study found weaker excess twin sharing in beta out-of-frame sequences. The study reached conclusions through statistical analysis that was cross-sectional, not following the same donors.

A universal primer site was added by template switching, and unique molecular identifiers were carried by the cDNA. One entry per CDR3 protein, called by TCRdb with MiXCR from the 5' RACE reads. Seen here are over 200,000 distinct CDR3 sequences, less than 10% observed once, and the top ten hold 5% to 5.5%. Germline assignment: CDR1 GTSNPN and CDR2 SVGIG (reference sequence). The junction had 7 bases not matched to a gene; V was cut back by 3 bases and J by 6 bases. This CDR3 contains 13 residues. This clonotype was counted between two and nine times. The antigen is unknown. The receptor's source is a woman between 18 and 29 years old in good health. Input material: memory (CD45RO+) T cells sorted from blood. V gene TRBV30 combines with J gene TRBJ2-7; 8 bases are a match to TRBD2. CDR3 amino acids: CAWSVGLASEQYF. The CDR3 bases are TGTGCCTGGAGCGTTGGACTAGCCAGCGAGCAGTACTTC.